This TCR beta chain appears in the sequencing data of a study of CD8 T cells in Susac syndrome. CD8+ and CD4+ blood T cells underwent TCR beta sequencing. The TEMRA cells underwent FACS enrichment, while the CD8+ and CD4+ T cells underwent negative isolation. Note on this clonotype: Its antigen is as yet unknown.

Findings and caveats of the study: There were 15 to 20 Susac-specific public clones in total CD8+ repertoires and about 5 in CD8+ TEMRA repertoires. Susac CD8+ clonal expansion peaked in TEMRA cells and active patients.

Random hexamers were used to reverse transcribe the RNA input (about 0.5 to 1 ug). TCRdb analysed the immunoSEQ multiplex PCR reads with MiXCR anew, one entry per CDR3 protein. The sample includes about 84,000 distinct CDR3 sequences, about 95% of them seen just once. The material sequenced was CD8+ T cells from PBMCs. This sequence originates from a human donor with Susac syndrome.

CDR3 nucleotides: TGTGCCAGCAGCCAAGTAGGGGACAATGAGCAGTTCTTC. Its protein product is CASSQVGDNEQFF. This chain joins TRBV3-1 and TRBJ2-1, with D possibly being TRBD1 (5 bases). CDR1 is LGHDT, CDR2 YNNKEL, per germline (reference sequence). This CDR3 contains 13 residues. V was shortened by 1 base and J by 5 bases, with 6 bases between the two germline ends.